Sequencing of this TCR beta chain was carried out in a study of T cell responses to AZD1222 COVID-19 vaccine. Study-wide points: Per reports, nearly half of all spike-specific TCRs target regions that are unmutated in variants. The donor cohort was predominantly white British with a female majority, and clonal diversity may have been underestimated.

The method was immunoSEQ multiplex PCR; TCRdb's version includes in-frame clones alone and lacks a portion of them. The table lists around 180,000 clones, around 94% of them singletons. Comment on this clone: Its antigen is not identified.

Germline V lookup: CDR1 MNHEY, CDR2 SMNVEV (reference sequence). Trimming cost V 3 bases and J 10 bases; bases outside gene matches: 8. The CDR3 has 15 amino acids. The receptor's source is an adult who received the AZD1222 COVID-19 vaccine. The starting material was peripheral blood, obtained 28 days after the second AZD1222 dose. The chain uses TRBV27 and TRBJ1-6, with TRBD1 matching over 8 bases. Written as DNA, the CDR3 is TGTGCCAGCAGTTTGGTCCCAGGGGGCTTGTCACCCCTCCACTTT. This encodes CASSLVPGGLSPLHF.